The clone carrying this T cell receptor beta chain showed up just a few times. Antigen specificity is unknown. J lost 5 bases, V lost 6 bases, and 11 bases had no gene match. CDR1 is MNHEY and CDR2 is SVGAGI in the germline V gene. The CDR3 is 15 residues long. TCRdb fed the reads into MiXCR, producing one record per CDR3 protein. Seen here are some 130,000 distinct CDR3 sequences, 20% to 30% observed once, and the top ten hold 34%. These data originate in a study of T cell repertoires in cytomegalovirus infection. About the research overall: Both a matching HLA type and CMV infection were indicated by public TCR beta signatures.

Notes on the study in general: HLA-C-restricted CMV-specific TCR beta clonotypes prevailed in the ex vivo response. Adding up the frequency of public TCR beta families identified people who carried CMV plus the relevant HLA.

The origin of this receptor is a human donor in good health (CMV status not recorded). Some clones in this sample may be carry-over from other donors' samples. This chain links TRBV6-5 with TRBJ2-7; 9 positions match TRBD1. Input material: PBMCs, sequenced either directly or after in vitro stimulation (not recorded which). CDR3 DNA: TGTGCCAGCAGCCCGACCGGGACAGGGCGAAACGAGCAGTACTTC. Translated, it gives CASSPTGTGRNEQYF.